This T cell receptor (beta chain) derives from a study of blood T cells in healthy people across ages. The CDR3 is 15 residues long. The V gene's germline CDR1 is ENHRY and CDR2 SYGVKD. Between the trimmed V and J ends, which lost 10 bases and 0 bases, there was a span of 16 bases. Together with a sample-barcoded 5' primer, a J-beta primer mix was included in a second PCR lasting about 6 to 11 cycles. Via MiXCR, TCRdb re-called the 5' RACE reads, giving one row per CDR3 protein. The sample yields a few hundred thousand distinct CDR3 sequences, about 29% seen once. This clonotype was seen only a few times. Healthy Russian Caucasian donors spanned ages about 6 to 95 years. Another study also made use of these data, one on T cells of mothers and their children. As that report states: A handful of children and their three healthy Caucasian mothers were the donors.

J is TRBJ2-1 and V is TRBV10-3, with TRBD2 as a possible D gene (5 bases). The material sequenced was blood. This clonotype was obtained from a boy aged 2-9 years in good health. This chain's CDR3 is CASDTADRSYNEQFF. CDR3 in DNA: TGTGCCAGCGATACAGCGGACCGCTCCTACAATGAGCAGTTCTTC.